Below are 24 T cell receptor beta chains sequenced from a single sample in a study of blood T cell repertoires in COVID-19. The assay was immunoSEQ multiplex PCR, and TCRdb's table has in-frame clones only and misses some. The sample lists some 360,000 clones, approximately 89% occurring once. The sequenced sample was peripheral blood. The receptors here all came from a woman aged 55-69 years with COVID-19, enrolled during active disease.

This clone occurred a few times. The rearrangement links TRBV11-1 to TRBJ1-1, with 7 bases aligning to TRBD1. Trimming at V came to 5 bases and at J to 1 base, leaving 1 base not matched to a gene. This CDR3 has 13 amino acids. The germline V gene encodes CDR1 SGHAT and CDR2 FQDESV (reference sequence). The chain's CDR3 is CASSGTANTEAFF. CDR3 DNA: TGTGCCAGCAGCGGGACAGCGAACACTGAAGCTTTCTTT.

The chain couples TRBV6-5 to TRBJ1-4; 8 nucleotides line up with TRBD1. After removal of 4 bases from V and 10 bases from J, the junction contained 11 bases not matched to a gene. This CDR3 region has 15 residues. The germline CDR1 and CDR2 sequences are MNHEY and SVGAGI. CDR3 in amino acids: CASSLLQGATGKLFF. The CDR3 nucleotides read TGTGCCAGCAGTTTACTCCAGGGGGCTACGGGAAAACTGTTTTTT.

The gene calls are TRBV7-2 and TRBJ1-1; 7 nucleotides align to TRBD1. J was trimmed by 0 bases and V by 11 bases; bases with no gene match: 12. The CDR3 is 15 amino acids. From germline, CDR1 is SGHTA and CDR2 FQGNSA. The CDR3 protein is CAWREQGRMNTEAFF. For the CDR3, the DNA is TGTGCCTGGAGAGAACAGGGGCGAATGAACACTGAAGCTTTCTTT.

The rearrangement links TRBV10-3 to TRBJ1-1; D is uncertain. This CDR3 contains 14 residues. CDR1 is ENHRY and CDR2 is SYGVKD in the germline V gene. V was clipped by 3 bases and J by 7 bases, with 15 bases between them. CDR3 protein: CAISEHDTRVEAFF. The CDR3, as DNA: TGTGCCATCAGTGAACACGACACTAGGGTTGAAGCTTTCTTT.

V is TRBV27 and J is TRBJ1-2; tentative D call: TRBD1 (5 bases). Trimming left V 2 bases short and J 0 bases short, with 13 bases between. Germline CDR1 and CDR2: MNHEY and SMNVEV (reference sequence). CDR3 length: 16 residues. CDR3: CASSLKGPPTNYGYTF. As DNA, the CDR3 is TGTGCCAGCAGTTTAAAGGGGCCCCCAACTAACTATGGCTACACCTTC.

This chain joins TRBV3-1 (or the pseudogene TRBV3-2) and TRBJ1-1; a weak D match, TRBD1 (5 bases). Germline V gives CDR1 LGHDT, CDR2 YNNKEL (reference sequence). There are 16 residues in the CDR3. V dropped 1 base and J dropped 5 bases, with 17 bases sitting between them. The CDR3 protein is CASSQGGRGALTEAFF. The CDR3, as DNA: TGTGCCAGCAGCCAAGGGGGGAGGGGAGCGTTGACTGAAGCTTTCTTT.

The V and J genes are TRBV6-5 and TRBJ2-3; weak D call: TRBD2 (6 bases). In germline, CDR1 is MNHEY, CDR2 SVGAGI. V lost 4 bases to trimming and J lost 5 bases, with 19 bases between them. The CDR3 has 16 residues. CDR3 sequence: CASSSRSRGGLDTQYF. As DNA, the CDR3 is TGTGCCAGCAGTTCCCGATCGCGGGGTGGTTTAGATACGCAGTATTTT.

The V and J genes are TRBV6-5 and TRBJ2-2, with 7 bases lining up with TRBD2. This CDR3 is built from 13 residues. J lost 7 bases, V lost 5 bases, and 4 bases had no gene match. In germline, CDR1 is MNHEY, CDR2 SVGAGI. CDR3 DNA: TGTGCCAGCAGTACAAGCGGGGACGGGGAGCTGTTTTTT. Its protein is CASSTSGDGELFF.

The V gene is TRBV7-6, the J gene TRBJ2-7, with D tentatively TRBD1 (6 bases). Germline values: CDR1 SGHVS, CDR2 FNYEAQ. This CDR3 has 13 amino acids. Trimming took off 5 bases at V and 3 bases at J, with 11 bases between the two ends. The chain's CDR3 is CASSPYRDYEQYF. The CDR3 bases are TGTGCCAGCAGCCCATACAGGGACTACGAGCAGTACTTC.

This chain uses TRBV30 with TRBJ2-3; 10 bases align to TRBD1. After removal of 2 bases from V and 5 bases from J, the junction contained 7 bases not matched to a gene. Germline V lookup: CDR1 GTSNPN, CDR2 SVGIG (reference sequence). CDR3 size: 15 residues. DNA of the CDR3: TGTGCCTGGAGTCTCCGGGACAGGGGCCGAGATACGCAGTATTTT. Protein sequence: CAWSLRDRGRDTQYF.

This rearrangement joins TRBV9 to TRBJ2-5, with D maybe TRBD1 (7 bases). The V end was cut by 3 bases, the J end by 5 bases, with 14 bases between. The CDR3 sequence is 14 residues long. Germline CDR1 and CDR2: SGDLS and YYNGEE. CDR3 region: CASSAGDSGETQYF. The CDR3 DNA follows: TGTGCCAGCAGCGCTGGGGACAGCGGGGAGACCCAGTACTTC.

The CDR3 loop is CASSDVGGSGTEAFF. CDR3 nucleotides: TGTGCCAGCAGTGATGTAGGGGGTAGTGGGACTGAAGCTTTCTTT. This chain connects TRBV6-1 to TRBJ1-1; tentatively, D is TRBD1 (6 bases). The CDR3 consists of 15 residues. With 3 bases removed from V and 5 bases from J, the gap between germline ends came to 16 bases. CDR1 and CDR2 from the germline V gene are MNHNS and SASEGT.

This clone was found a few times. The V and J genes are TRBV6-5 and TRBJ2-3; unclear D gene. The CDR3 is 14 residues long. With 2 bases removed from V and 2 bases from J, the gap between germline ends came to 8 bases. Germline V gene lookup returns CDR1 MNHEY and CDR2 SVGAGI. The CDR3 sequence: CASSYDASTDTQYF. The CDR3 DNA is TGTGCCAGCAGTTACGATGCGTCCACAGATACGCAGTATTTT.

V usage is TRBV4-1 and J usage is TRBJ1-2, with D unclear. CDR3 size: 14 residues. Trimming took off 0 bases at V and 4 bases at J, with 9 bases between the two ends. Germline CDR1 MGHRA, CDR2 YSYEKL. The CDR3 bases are TGCGCCAGCAGCCAAGATCCTTTTTCCTATGGCTACACCTTC. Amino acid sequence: CASSQDPFSYGYTF.

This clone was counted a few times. In nucleotides, the CDR3 is TGTGCCAGCAGTAACACCGGGACTGTCTATGGCTACACCTTC. Amino acid sequence: CASSNTGTVYGYTF. The J gene is TRBJ1-2, the V gene TRBV5-8; D is possibly TRBD1 (5 bases). The CDR3 has 14 amino acids. The ends were cut back, 5 bases at V and 4 bases at J, with 15 bases in the middle. Germline loops: CDR1 SGHTS, CDR2 YDEGEE.

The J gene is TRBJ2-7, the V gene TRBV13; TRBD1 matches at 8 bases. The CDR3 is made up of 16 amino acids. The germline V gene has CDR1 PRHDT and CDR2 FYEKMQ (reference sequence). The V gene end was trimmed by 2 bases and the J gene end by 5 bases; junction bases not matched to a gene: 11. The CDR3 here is CASSLSYGQGAHEQYF. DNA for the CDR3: TGTGCCAGCAGCTTATCTTACGGGCAGGGGGCCCACGAGCAGTACTTC.

DNA of the CDR3: TGTGCCAGCAGCTTAGGGCCCAACAACGAGCAGTACTTC. Its translation: CASSLGPNNEQYF. This rearrangement joins TRBV11-3 to TRBJ2-7; D unresolved. V was trimmed by 1 base and J by 5 bases, leaving 9 bases between them. Germline CDR1 reads SGHNT; CDR2 reads YENEEA. The CDR3 is made up of 13 amino acids.

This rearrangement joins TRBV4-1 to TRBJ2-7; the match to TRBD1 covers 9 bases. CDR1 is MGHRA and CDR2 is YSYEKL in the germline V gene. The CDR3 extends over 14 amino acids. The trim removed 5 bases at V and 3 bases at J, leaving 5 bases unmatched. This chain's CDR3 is CASSVGQGFYEQYF. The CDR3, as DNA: TGCGCCAGCAGCGTCGGACAGGGGTTCTACGAGCAGTACTTC.

CDR3 residues: CASSLARGLGNEQFF. The CDR3 DNA sequence: TGTGCCAGCAGCTTAGCGAGGGGGCTGGGCAATGAGCAGTTCTTC. The V gene is TRBV11-1, the J gene TRBJ2-1; 7 nucleotides line up with TRBD1. Losses at the gene ends were 0 bases for V and 6 bases for J; bases not matched to a gene: 5. The CDR3 is 15 residues long. Germline loops: CDR1 SGHAT, CDR2 FQDESV (reference sequence).

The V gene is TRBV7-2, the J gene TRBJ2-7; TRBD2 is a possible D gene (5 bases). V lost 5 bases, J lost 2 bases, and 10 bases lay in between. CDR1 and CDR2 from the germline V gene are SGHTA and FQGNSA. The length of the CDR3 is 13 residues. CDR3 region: CASSRRDTYEQYF. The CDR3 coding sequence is TGTGCCAGCAGCCGTCGGGATACCTACGAGCAGTACTTC.

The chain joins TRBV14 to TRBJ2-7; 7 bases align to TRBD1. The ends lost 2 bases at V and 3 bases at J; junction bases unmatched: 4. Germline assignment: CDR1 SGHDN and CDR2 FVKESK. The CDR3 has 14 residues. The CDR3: CASSQWDRSYEQYF. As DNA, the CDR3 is TGTGCCAGCAGCCAATGGGACAGAAGCTACGAGCAGTACTTC.

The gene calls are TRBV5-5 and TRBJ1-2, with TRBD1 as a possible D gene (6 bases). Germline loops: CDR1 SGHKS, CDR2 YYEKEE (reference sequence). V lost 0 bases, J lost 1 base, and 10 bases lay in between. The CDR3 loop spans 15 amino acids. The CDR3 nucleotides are TGTGCCAGCAGCTTGGGAACAGGGATTAACTATGGCTACACCTTC. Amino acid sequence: CASSLGTGINYGYTF.

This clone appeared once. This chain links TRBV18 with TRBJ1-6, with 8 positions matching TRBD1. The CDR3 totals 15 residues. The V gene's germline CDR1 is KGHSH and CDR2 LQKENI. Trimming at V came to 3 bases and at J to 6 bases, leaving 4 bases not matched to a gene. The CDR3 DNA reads TGTGCCAGCTCACCCCAGGGGGCAGGTAATTCACCCCTCCACTTT. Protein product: CASSPQGAGNSPLHF. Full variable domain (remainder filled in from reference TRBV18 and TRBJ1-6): NAGVMQNPRHLVRRRGQEARLRCSPMKGHSHVYWYRQLPEEGLKFMVYLQKENIIDESGMPKERFSAEFPKEGPSILRIQQVVRGDSAAYFCASSPQGAGNSPLHFGNGTRLTVT.

CDR3 sequence: CASSLGQGGWQPQHF. The DNA of the CDR3 is TGTGCCAGCAGCTTGGGACAGGGGGGCTGGCAGCCCCAGCATTTT. The V and J genes are TRBV5-5 and TRBJ1-5; TRBD1 aligns across 9 bases. The V gene end was trimmed by 0 bases and the J gene end by 7 bases; junction bases not matched to a gene: 5. This CDR3 is built from 15 residues. CDR1 is SGHKS, CDR2 YYEKEE, per germline (reference sequence).